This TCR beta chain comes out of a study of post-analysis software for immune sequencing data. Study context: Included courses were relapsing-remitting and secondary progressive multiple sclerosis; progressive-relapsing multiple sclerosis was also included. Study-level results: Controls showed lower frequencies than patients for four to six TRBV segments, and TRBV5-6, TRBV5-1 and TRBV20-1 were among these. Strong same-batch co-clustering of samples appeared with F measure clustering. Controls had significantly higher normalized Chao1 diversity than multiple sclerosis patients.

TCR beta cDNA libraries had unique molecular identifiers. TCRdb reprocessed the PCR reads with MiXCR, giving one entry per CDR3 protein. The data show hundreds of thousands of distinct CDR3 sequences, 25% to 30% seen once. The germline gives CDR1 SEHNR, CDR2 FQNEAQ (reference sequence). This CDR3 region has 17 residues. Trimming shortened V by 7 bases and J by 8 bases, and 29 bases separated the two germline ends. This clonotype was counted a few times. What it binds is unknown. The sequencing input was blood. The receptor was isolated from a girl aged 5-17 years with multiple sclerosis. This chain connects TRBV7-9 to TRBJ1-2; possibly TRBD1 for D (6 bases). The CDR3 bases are TGTGCCAGCACCTCCTTGCCGCGGGGGGGCCCTTCGGGAGGCTACACCTTC. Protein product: CASTSLPRGGPSGGYTF.